Listed below are T cell receptor beta chains from one sample, sequenced in a study of T cells in Graves' hyperthyroidism and ophthalmopathy. TCRdb ran MiXCR on the multiplex PCR reads and lists one entry per CDR3 protein. Of 600,000 to 700,000 distinct CDR3 sequences in the sample, 45% were seen once. The specimen sequenced was peripheral blood or thyroid tissue (not recorded which). These receptors all come from an adult man with Graves' disease, either hyperthyroidism or ophthalmopathy (not recorded which). Both conserved end residues are part of each CDR3. The order of the fields is D gene, clone size, V gene, J gene, CDR3 DNA, CDR3 protein. The D gene is left open where the match is weak. Clone size is not always given. Where it is, it says once, few, many or a class for expanded clones.

D: -; size: -; V: TRBV19; J: TRBJ2-5; DNA: TGTGCCAGTAGTCTAACCAGTAAAGAGACCCAGTACTTC; CDR3: CASSLTSKETQYF
D: TRBD2; size: -; V: TRBV9; J: TRBJ2-3; DNA: TGTGCCAGCAGCTTAGTGGGGGGGGGCACAGATACGCAGTATTTT; CDR3: CASSLVGGGTDTQYF
D: TRBD1; size: -; V: TRBV20-1; J: TRBJ1-2; DNA: TGCAGTGCCCCACATGGACAGGGGGGAAGTGGCTACACCTTC; CDR3: CSAPHGQGGSGYTF
D: TRBD1; size: -; V: TRBV10-3; J: TRBJ2-7; DNA: TGTGCCATCAGTGACACAGGGACAGGGTACTTC; CDR3: CAISDTGTGYF
D: TRBD1; size: few; V: TRBV7-9; J: TRBJ2-5; DNA: TGTGCCAGCAGCGGAATTCCCCGGGACAGGGGCGGTGAGACCCAGTACTTC; CDR3: CASSGIPRDRGGETQYF
D: -; size: few; V: TRBV7-9; J: TRBJ2-2; DNA: TGTGCCAGCAGCTCTGGCAGCTCGAACACCGGGGAGCTGTTTTTT; CDR3: CASSSGSSNTGELFF
D: -; size: -; V: TRBV2; J: TRBJ1-4; DNA: TGTGCCAGCAGTCCCATCGGGACGGAGGAACTGTTTTTT; CDR3: CASSPIGTEELFF
D: -; size: -; V: TRBV24-1; J: TRBJ1-2; DNA: TGTGCCACCAGCGCTGAGGCGAACTATGGCTACACCTTC; CDR3: CATSAEANYGYTF
D: TRBD1; size: -; V: TRBV12-3/TRBV12-4; J: TRBJ1-3; DNA: TGTGCCAGCACCCTAAGACCGGGACAGGGAATAGGAAACACCATATATTTT; CDR3: CASTLRPGQGIGNTIYF
D: -; size: -; V: TRBV19; J: TRBJ2-7; DNA: TGTGCCAGTAGTATGACTGGGGCTGTGGGCTCCTACGAGCAGTACTTC; CDR3: CASSMTGAVGSYEQYF
D: TRBD1; size: -; V: TRBV10-1; J: TRBJ1-5; DNA: TGCGCCAGCAGTTACGAGGGGGCAGGTCAGCCCCAGCATTTT; CDR3: CASSYEGAGQPQHF
D: -; size: -; V: TRBV7-6; J: TRBJ1-5; DNA: TGTGCCAGCAGTTACGGGGCCCGCAATCAGCCCCAGCATTTT; CDR3: CASSYGARNQPQHF
D: -; size: many; V: TRBV2; J: TRBJ1-6; DNA: TGTGCCAGCTCCGGAGCCCTCAATTCACCCCTCCACTTT; CDR3: CASSGALNSPLHF
D: -; size: -; V: TRBV7-9; J: TRBJ1-1; DNA: TGTGCCAGCAGCTTCATGGGGCTGAACACTGAAGCTTTCTTT; CDR3: CASSFMGLNTEAFF
D: -; size: few; V: TRBV20-1; J: TRBJ2-7; DNA: TGCAGTGCATCAACAGGGAGGGTTAACTACGAGCAGTACTTC; CDR3: CSASTGRVNYEQYF
D: TRBD1; size: few; V: TRBV19; J: TRBJ1-1; DNA: TGTGCCAGTAGTCCCTTGGCCAGGGGGCAGGGGAACACTGAAGCTTTCTTT; CDR3: CASSPLARGQGNTEAFF
D: -; size: many; V: TRBV6-1; J: TRBJ2-7; DNA: TGTGCCAGCAGTGTTCGGACATACGAGCAGTACTTC; CDR3: CASSVRTYEQYF
D: -; size: few; V: TRBV24-1; J: TRBJ2-2; DNA: TGTGCCACCAGTGGTTCCGTGGGGGGGGCCTACACCGGGGAGCTGTTTTTT; CDR3: CATSGSVGGAYTGELFF
D: -; size: many; V: TRBV2; J: TRBJ2-7; DNA: TGTGCCAGCAGTGGTCCTGGGTCTCCCCACCAGTACTTC; CDR3: CASSGPGSPHQYF
D: TRBD2; size: -; V: TRBV7-2; J: TRBJ2-7; DNA: TGTGCCAGCAGCCAGCGGGACGGACCCTACGAGCAGTACTTC; CDR3: CASSQRDGPYEQYF
D: TRBD2; size: many; V: TRBV7-8; J: TRBJ2-7; DNA: TGTGCCAGCAGCGCCCTCGGGGGGGGCGAGCAGTACTTC; CDR3: CASSALGGGEQYF
D: -; size: -; V: TRBV9; J: TRBJ1-1; DNA: TGTGCCAGCAGACCCGGGGGGATCACTGAAGCTTTCTTT; CDR3: CASRPGGITEAFF
D: TRBD1; size: once; V: TRBV29-1; J: TRBJ1-2; DNA: TGCAGCGTTGAAGGGACAGGGGGAAAAGGCTACACCTTC; CDR3: CSVEGTGGKGYTF
D: -; size: many; V: TRBV20-1; J: TRBJ1-6; DNA: TGCAGTGCTAGCCGGGAAGTTAATTCACCCCTCCACTTT; CDR3: CSASREVNSPLHF
D: -; size: many; V: TRBV15; J: TRBJ2-7; DNA: TGTGCCACCAGCAGAGATGGTTTAACTGTCTACGAGCAGTACTTC; CDR3: CATSRDGLTVYEQYF
D: -; size: few; V: TRBV20-1; J: TRBJ1-1; DNA: TGCAGTGCTAGACCCTGGACAGCCTCGAACACTGAAGCTTTCTTT; CDR3: CSARPWTASNTEAFF
D: -; size: many; V: TRBV10-3; J: TRBJ2-7; DNA: TGTGCCATCAGTGATGAACAGGGCTACGAGCAGTACTTC; CDR3: CAISDEQGYEQYF
D: -; size: -; V: TRBV19; J: TRBJ1-5; DNA: TGTGCCAGTAGTATATCCCAGGGTCCCAATCAGCCCCAGCATTTT; CDR3: CASSISQGPNQPQHF
D: TRBD1; size: few; V: TRBV7-9; J: TRBJ2-5; DNA: TGTGCCAGCAGCTTCAACAGGGGCCAGACCCAGTACTTC; CDR3: CASSFNRGQTQYF
D: -; size: once; V: TRBV6-1; J: TRBJ2-2; DNA: TGTGCAAGTGCTCTTGGTCTAACCGCCGGGGAGCTGTTTTTT; CDR3: CASALGLTAGELFF
D: -; size: once; V: TRBV25-1; J: TRBJ1-4; DNA: TGTGCCAGCAGTGAATCGAGGGACGTAGGATATGAAAAACTGTTTTTT; CDR3: CASSESRDVGYEKLFF
D: TRBD2; size: -; V: TRBV5-1; J: TRBJ2-5; DNA: TGCGCCAGCAGCCTGGGATTAGCGGGGGAGCAAGAGACCCAGTACTTC; CDR3: CASSLGLAGEQETQYF